This T cell receptor (beta chain) appears in the sequencing data of a study of cytomegalovirus exposure and HLA in healthy donors (dated by TCRdb to about 2017). For context, the study as a whole: An earlier analysis of approximately 590 of the donors reported roughly 300 Gb of sequence data and some 120 million unique TCR beta sequences from 190 million or so T cells. Both class I and class II loci were covered by HLA typing, at four-digit resolution. Typing coverage varied by locus: roughly 629-640 donors for A, B, C, DRB1 and DQB1; approximately 500 for DQA1; 600 to 610 for DPA1; under 490 for DPB1. The study aimed to test whether signatures of past pathogen exposure could be identified by cataloging public T cell receptors. Five DR-DQ haplotypes were treated as single units for association and clustering because of strong linkage in the cohort. Of the roughly 390 genotyped donors, approximately 82% fell in the genetic ancestry cluster associated with self-reported Caucasian donors. Across approximately 400 genotyped donors of the cohort, an average of about 250,000 unique TCR beta nucleotide sequences per donor were sequenced, and 15% to 20% of those sequences were non-productive. Donor age, sex, ethnicity and CMV serostatus were compiled together with the repertoire data. An early release covering 550 to 700 HLA-typed donors comprised approximately 300 gigabases of sequencing data and roughly 86 million unique TCR sequences. Rather than drawing on any new phenotypic data, the later analysis identified candidate immune exposures from TCR beta sequences and the way those sequences occurred across donors. High-throughput TCR immunosequencing, statistical association of individual TCRs with disease status, and machine learning were combined to predict cytomegalovirus infection status. Genome-wide SNP genotypes for about 60% of the roughly 670 donors were used in a later genetic analysis, which treated that subset as a discovery cohort. All discovery cohort repertoires had been generated using a single sequencing platform. An earlier analysis of roughly 600 of the donors used high-throughput TCR beta sequencing to judge whether each TCR beta V gene segment behaved as functional or pseudogenic. To study patterns of TCR occurrence, a later analysis re-analyzed previously published TCR beta repertoires from several hundred donors and added high-resolution HLA genotyping. Besides the first cohort of under 700 subjects, a separate validation cohort made up of 120 different subjects was used. The T cell repertoires of about 700 subjects were profiled by immunosequencing and related to cytomegalovirus serostatus. Broad study findings and their caveats: In an earlier analysis of approximately 590 of the donors, most TCR beta V segments were observed in productive rearrangements about 90% or about 30% of the time, broadly matching IMGT annotations. Immune exposure information for the cohort was limited to CMV serostatus. When HLA alleles, especially DR and DQ, strongly co-occurred, TCR associations were difficult to assign to individual alleles. V-gene and J-gene trimming of TCR beta chains was associated with a missense DCLRE1C variant in a later genetic analysis, and the association was replicated in an independent cohort. In a later analysis, TCR association rates were found to vary across HLA loci, with the most associated TCRs seen for DRB1 alleles and the fewest for HLA-C alleles. In a later genetic analysis, fewer N-insertions in productive TCRs were reported among donors in an Asian-associated ancestry cluster than the approximately 630-donor mean. Most CMV-associated TCR beta chains appeared to be HLA-restricted in a later analysis, and the HLA associations seemed to be driven largely by CMV exposure. The classifier was reported to diagnose cytomegalovirus status with high specificity and sensitivity in both the original cohort and the validation cohort. In a later analysis, 16,951 TCR beta sequences were associated with specific HLA alleles at a false discovery rate of 0.05. While some public TCRs were present in many individuals, most TCR sequences turned up only very rarely across donors. Because some donors lacked HLA typing at each locus, the association tests relied only on the typed subset. Presence/absence analyses assumed roughly uniform sequencing depth across donors, an assumption that may not hold. A cluster of highly shared sequence variants was judged likely to represent a technical artifact of the sequencing pipeline. In this cohort, only TCR beta chains were sequenced, and detectable features were limited by the absence of alpha or paired-chain data. A further reported finding was that TCR beta sequences accurately predicted the HLA-A and HLA-B alleles for most subjects in the first cohort. Linkage disequilibrium might explain the correlated functional status among segregating V segments, but an unknown experimental factor could not be ruled out. Some IMGT-functional V segments, including TRBV6-2 and TRBV6-3, could not be distinguished by the 87-base-pair reads and were therefore excluded. A later analysis found that HLA-associated TCR beta chains were more clonally expanded and had lower generation probabilities than equally common non-associated chains. The study listed 150 to 200 TCR beta chains as associated with cytomegalovirus. In a later analysis, several top co-occurrence clusters were reported to appear linked to parvovirus B19, influenza, CMV and Epstein-Barr virus. The authors suggested that the approach could potentially be generalized to other disease states and immunological phenotypes. In vitro tests confirmed that a few of the cytomegalovirus-associated TCR beta chains recognize cytomegalovirus antigens. Because counts were too low, about 17 rarely observed V segments, including chromosome 9 orphons, were excluded from the earlier analysis of some 540 of the donors.

Libraries were made using the immunoSEQ multiplex PCR assay. For the multiplex PCR, a mixture combining 60 forward primers for TCR Vbeta segments and 13 reverse primers for TCR Jbeta segments was used. The CDR3 region of rearranged TCR beta genes was amplified from genomic DNA by a multiplex PCR assay. The amplified TCR beta libraries were sequenced on the Illumina HiSeq System as 87-base-pair reads. In the original analysis: In a later analysis, some 80 million unique TCR beta chains were counted across the roughly 610 repertoires, and around 11 million of these chains were shared by at least two donors. Raw reads were error-corrected and collapsed into unique sequences with a nearest-neighbor algorithm that merged closely related sequences to remove PCR and sequencing errors. CDR3 sequences were aligned to IMGT reference sequences to assign V, D and J gene segments. For a sequence to be retained, a match of at least six nucleotides was required to both a V gene segment and a J gene segment. A rearrangement counted as productive if the CDR3 had no stop codons and remained in frame with V and J, and every other rearrangement counted as non-productive. CDR3 was defined by IMGT convention, running from the second conserved V-encoded cysteine to the conserved J-encoded phenylalanine. Sequences without an unambiguous match to a single V gene segment were excluded from the earlier analysis of over 500 of the donors. In an earlier analysis of approximately 610 of the donors, V segments were called functional above 56.7% productive rearrangements and were called segregating when the between-donor standard deviation exceeded 5%. A statistical classification framework was developed to diagnose cytomegalovirus status using the catalog of TCR beta chain sequences. In a later analysis, TCR nucleotide sequences were compared against IMGT/GENE-DB human TR gene sequences so that V and J genes could be assigned. A later analysis assigned CDR3 sequences and most-parsimonious VDJ recombination scenarios with the TCRdist pipeline. In a later analysis, every TCR beta chain was defined by the combination of its CDR3 amino acid sequence and its V-gene family, and reads without a unique V-gene family were dropped. As a way to deal with suspected cross-contamination and a sequencing artifact, a later analysis dropped 450 to 600 nucleotide sequences that were highly shared and had low generation probability. In a later analysis, a clonal expansion index was calculated for each public chain from normalized within-repertoire ranks of inferred template counts. A later analysis computed generation probabilities with a VDJ recombination model fitted to out-of-frame rearrangements, and checked the results against IGoR. In a later analysis, hypergeometric tests were used to score TCR-TCR, TCR-HLA and TCR-CMV co-occurrence, with a repertoire-size bias correction applied to TCR pairs. A later analysis estimated false discovery rates by permuting HLA or CMV assignments 20 times. In a later analysis, co-occurring TCRs were grouped using DBSCAN, with TCRdist sequence similarity added in when clustering inside HLA-allele-positive subsets. Repertoires with fewer than 30,000 or more than 120,000 public chains were left out of co-occurrence clustering, as were four to six repertoires with anomalous nucleotide sharing. What TCRdb holds here is the immuneACCESS table cut down to in-frame rearrangements. Part of the clones is not present; checked against another copy, under half of the missing clones reflect an unresolved V gene, and the others are unexplained. V and J calls and clone size are as listed in that table; D and trimming were resolved from the DNA. This sample holds a few hundred thousand clones; 83% were observed only once. About 1.4% of the sample is taken by the ten largest.

The cohort comprised around 690 healthy bone marrow donors. All cohort members were sampled while nominally healthy, although unrecorded immune exposures were likely present. The donor was CMV seronegative and was included in the group of over 300 seronegative cohort members. A peripheral blood sample was provided by each donor, and peripheral blood mononuclear cells were used for TCR beta sequencing. The Qiagen DNeasy Blood Extraction Kit was used to extract genomic DNA from the blood cell samples. Taken from the germline V gene, the CDR1 and CDR2 loops are MNHEY and SVGAGI. V is pared back by 3 bases and J by 1 base, with 12 bases lying between the germline termini. From the cysteine through the phenylalanine, the CDR3 covers 15 amino acids. The only DNA kept is the CDR3, 45 bases in frame from the first base. A word on this clone: Its antigen target is currently unknown. Per-nucleotide qualities are absent, and no much larger clonotype sits a single base away.

Sample: PBMCs. This TCR derives from a girl aged 5-17 years in good health and CMV-seronegative. The chain employs TRBV6-5 and TRBJ1-1, with a weak D call of TRBD1 (6 bases match). In nucleotide form, the sequence is TGTGCCAGCAGTTATCTCGGGACATCGAACACTGAAGCTTTCTTT. This sequence encodes CASSYLGTSNTEAFF.